This TCR beta chain is drawn from a study of T cell repertoires in aging, cancer and after chemotherapy. The overall study: Six age groups, ranging from 30 or younger to 70 or older, included the donors. Clear clonal overlap appeared across healthy donor samples taken over several months to years. About 10 million TCR reads made up the full dataset.

The template was genomic DNA from peripheral blood, not RNA. The V and J ends lost 9 bases and 3 bases respectively, with 11 bases between them. Germline lookup yields CDR1 LNHDA and CDR2 SQIVND (reference sequence). CDR3 size: 12 residues. About this clonotype: What it binds is unknown.

Multiplex touch-down PCR with TRB-A/B primers amplified rearranged V-D-J TRB sequences. TCRdb ran MiXCR on the multiplex PCR reads and lists one entry per CDR3 protein. The table has fewer than 7,500 distinct CDR3 sequences, around two fifths seen once. Findings of the study overall: In healthy donors, age-related TCR diversity loss mainly reflected lost richness.

The TCR originated in a human donor in good health. This chain uses TRBV19 with TRBJ2-5; D gene ambiguous. What was sequenced was blood. The CDR3 is CASRSTEETQYF. Written as DNA, the CDR3 is TGTGCCAGCCGATCCACCGAAGAGACCCAGTACTTC.